This TCR beta chain was found in a study of cytomegalovirus exposure and HLA in healthy donors. Findings and limits, study-wide: Later analysis associated a missense DCLRE1C variant with TCR beta V- and J-gene trimming. The study found most TCR sequences rare, yet found some public TCRs in many donors.

Comments on this clone: The antigen is not known.

It was with 60 Vbeta and 13 Jbeta primers that the PCR ran. Clones were read by immunoSEQ multiplex PCR, and TCRdb kept only the in-frame ones, dropping some. This sample has roughly 120,000 clones; around 77% occur once, and the top ten carry 4.5% to 5%. Trimming at V came to 5 bases and at J to 7 bases, leaving 9 bases not matched to a gene. The CDR3 has 15 residues. Germline loops: CDR1 SEHNR, CDR2 FQNEAQ (reference sequence). The chain carries TRBV7-9 and TRBJ2-3; 10 nucleotides align to TRBD1. Input material: PBMCs. This clonotype was obtained from a man in his forties or fifties in good health and CMV-seropositive. Here the CDR3 DNA reads TGTGCCAGCAGCGTTCCGGGACAGGGGCTGAATACGCAGTATTTT. Translated: CASSVPGQGLNTQYF.